This TCR beta chain stems from a study of T cell repertoires in cytomegalovirus infection. TCRdb called the reads again in MiXCR, with one record for every CDR3 protein. The sample shows 900,000 to 950,000 distinct CDR3 sequences, 30% to 40% of them seen only once. Overall study results and limits: Within the response measured ex vivo, HLA-C-restricted CMV-specific TCR beta clonotypes were dominant.

On this clonotype: What it recognizes is unknown.

Germline loops: CDR1 SGDLS, CDR2 YYNGEE. The CDR3 is 17 residues long. With 4 bases clipped from V and 3 bases from J, the junction kept 14 bases outside the gene matches. V and J are TRBV9 and TRBJ2-5, with TRBD1 identical over 8 bases. This sample comprised cultured CD8+ T cells from PBMCs, obtained from culture after CMV antigen stimulation. The receptor comes from a human donor in good health (CMV status not recorded). Some clones in this sample may be carry-over from other donors' samples. The CDR3 protein is CASSPDPRQGIKETQYF. As DNA, the CDR3 is TGTGCCAGCAGCCCCGACCCGAGACAGGGGATCAAAGAGACCCAGTACTTC.